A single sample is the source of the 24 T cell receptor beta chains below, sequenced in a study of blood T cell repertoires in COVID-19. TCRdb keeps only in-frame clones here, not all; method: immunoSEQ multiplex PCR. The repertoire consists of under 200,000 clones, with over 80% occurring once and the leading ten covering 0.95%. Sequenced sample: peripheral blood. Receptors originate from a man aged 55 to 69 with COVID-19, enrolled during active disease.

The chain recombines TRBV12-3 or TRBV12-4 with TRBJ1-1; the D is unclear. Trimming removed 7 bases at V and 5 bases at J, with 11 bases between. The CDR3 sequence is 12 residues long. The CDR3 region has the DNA TGTGCCAGCAAAGCAGGCCTGACTGAAGCTTTCTTT. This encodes CASKAGLTEAFF.

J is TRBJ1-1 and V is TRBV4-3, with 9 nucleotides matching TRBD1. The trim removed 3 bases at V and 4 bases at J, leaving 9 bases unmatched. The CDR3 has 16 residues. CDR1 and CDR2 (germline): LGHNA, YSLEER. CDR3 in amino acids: CASSHVPGQGPTEAFF. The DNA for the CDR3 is TGCGCCAGCAGCCACGTCCCAGGACAGGGGCCCACTGAAGCTTTCTTT.

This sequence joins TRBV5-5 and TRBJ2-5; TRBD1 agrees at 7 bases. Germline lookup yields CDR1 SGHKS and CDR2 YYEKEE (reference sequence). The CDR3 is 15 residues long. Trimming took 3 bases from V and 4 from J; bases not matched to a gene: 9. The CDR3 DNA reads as TGTGCCAGCAGCTGGTCTCAGGGGGTAGGAGAGACCCAGTACTTC. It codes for CASSWSQGVGETQYF.

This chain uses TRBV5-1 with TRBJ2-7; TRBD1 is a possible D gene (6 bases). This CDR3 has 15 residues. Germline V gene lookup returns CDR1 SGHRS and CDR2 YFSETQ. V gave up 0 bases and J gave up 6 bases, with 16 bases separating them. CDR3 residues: CASSLGTAHSGEQYF. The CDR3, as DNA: TGCGCCAGCAGCTTGGGGACAGCCCATTCGGGCGAGCAGTACTTC.

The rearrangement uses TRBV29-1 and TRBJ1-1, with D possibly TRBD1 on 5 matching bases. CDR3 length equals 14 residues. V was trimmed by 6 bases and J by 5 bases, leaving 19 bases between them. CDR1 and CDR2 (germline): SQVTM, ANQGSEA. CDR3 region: CSVRPLLGGTEAFF. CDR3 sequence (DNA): TGCAGCGTCCGACCTCTCTTGGGGGGAACTGAAGCTTTCTTT.

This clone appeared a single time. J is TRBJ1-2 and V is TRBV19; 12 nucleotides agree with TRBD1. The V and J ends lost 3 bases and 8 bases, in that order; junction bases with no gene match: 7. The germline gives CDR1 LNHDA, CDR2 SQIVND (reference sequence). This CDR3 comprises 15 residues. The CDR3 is CASSILGQGASGYTF. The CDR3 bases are TGTGCCAGTAGTATTTTGGGACAGGGGGCGTCAGGCTACACCTTC.

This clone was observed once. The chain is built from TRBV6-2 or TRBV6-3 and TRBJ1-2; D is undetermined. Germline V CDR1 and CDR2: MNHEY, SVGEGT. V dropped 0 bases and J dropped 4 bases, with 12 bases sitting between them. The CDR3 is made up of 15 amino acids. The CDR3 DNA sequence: TGTGCCAGCAGTTACTCCCGCGGGAGTCTCTATGGCTACACCTTC. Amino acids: CASSYSRGSLYGYTF.

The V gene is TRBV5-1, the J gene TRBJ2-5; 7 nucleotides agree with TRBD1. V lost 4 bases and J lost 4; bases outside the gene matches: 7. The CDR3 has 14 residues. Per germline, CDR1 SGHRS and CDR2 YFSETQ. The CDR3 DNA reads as TGCGCCAGCAGCCTCTGGACAGGAAGAGAGACCCAGTACTTC. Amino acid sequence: CASSLWTGRETQYF.

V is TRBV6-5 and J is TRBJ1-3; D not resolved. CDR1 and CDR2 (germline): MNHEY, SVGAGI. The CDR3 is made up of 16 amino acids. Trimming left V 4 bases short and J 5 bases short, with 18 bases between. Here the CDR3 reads CASSSTRGSARNTIYF. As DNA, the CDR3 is TGTGCCAGCAGTTCCACCCGCGGGTCAGCCCGAAACACCATATATTTT.

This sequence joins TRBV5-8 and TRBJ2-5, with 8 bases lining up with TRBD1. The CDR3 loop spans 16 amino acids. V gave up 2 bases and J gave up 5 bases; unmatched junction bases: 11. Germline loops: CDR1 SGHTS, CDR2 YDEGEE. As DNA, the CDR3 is TGTGCCAGCAGCTTTTCAGGGGGCGCGGTCCTCGAGACCCAGTACTTC. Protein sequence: CASSFSGGAVLETQYF.

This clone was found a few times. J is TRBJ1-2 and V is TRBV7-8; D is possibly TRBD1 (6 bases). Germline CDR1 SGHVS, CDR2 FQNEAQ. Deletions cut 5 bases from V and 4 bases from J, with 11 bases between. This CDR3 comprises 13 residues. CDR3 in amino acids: CASSDMDSYGYTF. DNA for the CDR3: TGTGCCAGCAGCGACATGGACAGCTATGGCTACACCTTC.

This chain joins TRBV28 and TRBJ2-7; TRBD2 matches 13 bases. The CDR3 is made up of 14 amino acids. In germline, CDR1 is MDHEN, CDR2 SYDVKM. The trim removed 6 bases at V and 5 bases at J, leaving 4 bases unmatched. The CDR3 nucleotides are TGTGCCAGCAGAGGACTAGCGGGAGTACACGAGCAGTACTTC. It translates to CASRGLAGVHEQYF.

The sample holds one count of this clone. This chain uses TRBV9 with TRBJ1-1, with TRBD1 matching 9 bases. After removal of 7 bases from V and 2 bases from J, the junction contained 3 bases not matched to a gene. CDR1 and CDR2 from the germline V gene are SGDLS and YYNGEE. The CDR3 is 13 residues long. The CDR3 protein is CASGGQGNTEAFF. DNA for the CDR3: TGTGCCAGCGGGGGACAGGGTAACACTGAAGCTTTCTTT.

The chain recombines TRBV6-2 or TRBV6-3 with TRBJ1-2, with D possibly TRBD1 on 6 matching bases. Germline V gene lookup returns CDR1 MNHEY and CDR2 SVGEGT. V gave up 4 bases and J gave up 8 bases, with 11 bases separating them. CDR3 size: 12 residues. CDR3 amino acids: CASSSGTYGYTF. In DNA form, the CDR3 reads TGTGCCAGCAGTTCAGGGACATACGGCTACACCTTC.

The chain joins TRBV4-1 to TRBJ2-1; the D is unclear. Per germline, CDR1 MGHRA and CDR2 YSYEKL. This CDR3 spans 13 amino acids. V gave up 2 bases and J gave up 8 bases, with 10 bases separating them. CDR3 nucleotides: TGCGCCAGCAGCCAACCCCTCTCGGATGAGCAGTTCTTC. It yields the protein CASSQPLSDEQFF.

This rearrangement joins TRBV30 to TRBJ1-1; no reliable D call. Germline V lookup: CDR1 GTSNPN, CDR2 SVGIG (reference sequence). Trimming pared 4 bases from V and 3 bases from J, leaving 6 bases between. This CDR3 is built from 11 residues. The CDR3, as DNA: TGTGCCTGGAATCATGACACTGAAGCTTTCTTT. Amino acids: CAWNHDTEAFF.

CDR3 sequence reads: CASSELRGSGNTIYF. The CDR3 DNA reads as TGTGCCAGCAGTGAACTTCGGGGATCTGGAAACACCATATATTTT. This rearrangement joins TRBV2 to TRBJ1-3; no reliable D call. Germline values: CDR1 SNHLY, CDR2 FYNNEI. CDR3 length equals 15 residues. Trimming took off 2 bases at V and 1 base at J, with 9 bases between the two ends.

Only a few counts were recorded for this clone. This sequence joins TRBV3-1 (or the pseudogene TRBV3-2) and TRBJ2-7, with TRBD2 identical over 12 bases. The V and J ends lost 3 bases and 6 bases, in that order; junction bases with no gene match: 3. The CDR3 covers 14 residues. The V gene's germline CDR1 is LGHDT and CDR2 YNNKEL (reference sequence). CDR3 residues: CASSQTSGSLEQYF. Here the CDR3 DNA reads TGTGCCAGCAGCCAGACTAGCGGGAGCCTCGAGCAGTACTTC.

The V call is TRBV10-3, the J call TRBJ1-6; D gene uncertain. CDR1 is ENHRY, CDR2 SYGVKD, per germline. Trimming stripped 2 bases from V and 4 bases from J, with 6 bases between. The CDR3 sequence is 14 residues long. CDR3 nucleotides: TGTGCCATCAGTGAGGGAGCTTATAATTCACCCCTCCACTTT. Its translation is CAISEGAYNSPLHF.

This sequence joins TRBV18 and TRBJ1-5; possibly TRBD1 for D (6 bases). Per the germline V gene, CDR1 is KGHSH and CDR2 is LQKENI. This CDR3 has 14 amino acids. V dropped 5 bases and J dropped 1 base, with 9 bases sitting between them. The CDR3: CASSSQGSNQPQHF. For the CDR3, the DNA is TGTGCCAGCTCAAGCCAGGGGAGCAATCAGCCCCAGCATTTT.

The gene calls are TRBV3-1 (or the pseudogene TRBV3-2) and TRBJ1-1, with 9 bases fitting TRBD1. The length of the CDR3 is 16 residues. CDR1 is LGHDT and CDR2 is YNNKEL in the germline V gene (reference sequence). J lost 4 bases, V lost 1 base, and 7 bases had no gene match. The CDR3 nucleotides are TGTGCCAGCAGCCAAGCTCCCGGGACAGGGAGCACTGAAGCTTTCTTT. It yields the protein CASSQAPGTGSTEAFF.

CDR3 in DNA: TGTGCCAGCAGCTGGGACAGGGGGACTGAAGCTTTCTTT. Amino acid sequence: CASSWDRGTEAFF. The chain uses TRBV5-6 and TRBJ1-1; TRBD1 matches 11 bases. CDR3 size: 13 residues. V lost 3 bases and J lost 5; bases outside the gene matches: 0. The germline V gene encodes CDR1 SGHDT and CDR2 YYEEEE.

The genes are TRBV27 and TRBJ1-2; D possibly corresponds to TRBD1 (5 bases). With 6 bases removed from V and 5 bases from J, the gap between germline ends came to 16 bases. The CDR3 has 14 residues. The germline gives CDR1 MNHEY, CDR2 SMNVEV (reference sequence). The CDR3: CASSPRVGGYGYTF. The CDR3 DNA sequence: TGTGCCAGCAGCCCCCGGGTGGGGGGTTATGGCTACACCTTC.

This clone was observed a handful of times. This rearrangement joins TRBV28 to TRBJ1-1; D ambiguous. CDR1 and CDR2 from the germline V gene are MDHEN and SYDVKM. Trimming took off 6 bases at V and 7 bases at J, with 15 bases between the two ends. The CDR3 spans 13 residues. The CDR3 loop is CASSPVGEGEAFF. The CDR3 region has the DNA TGTGCCAGCAGCCCCGTGGGTGAGGGTGAAGCTTTCTTT.